This T cell receptor beta chain is from a study of immune reconstitution after stem cell transplant in scleroderma (dated by TCRdb to the late 2010s). The library relied on RT-PCR. The listed sequencing device is Illumina MiSeq. TCRdb reworked the public reads: Q25 trimming with fastp, MiXCR clone assembly, productive beta chains retained. Each record represents a unique CDR3 protein, reported with the most common genes and DNA among its rows. The sample table holds about 2,200 distinct CDR3 sequences, of which approximately 10% were seen once. The ten most abundant clones make up about 15% of the sample. Trimming takes 4 bases from V and 5 bases from J, and the germline ends sit 21 bases apart. The CDR3 holds 16 amino acids from the cysteine to the phenylalanine. The retained sequence is limited to the CDR3, 48 bases, with the frame set at the first base. For CDR1 and CDR2, the germline V gene (reference sequence) lists SGHKS and YYEKEE.

This clonotype is identified as medium-sized (0.01 to 0.1%). Its binding antigen is unknown. No much larger clone exists at a distance of one base, and base qualities are not known. The receptor's source is a female donor with systemic sclerosis. This specimen was acquired before or after autologous hematopoietic stem cell transplantation (not recorded which). Rearrangement joined TRBV5-5 to TRBJ2-5, and TRBD1 may be the D gene, going by 6 matching bases. CDR3 loop: CASSPPPATGRETQYF. The DNA sequence is as follows: TGTGCCAGCAGCCCCCCTCCTGCGACAGGTCGGGAGACCCAGTACTTC.